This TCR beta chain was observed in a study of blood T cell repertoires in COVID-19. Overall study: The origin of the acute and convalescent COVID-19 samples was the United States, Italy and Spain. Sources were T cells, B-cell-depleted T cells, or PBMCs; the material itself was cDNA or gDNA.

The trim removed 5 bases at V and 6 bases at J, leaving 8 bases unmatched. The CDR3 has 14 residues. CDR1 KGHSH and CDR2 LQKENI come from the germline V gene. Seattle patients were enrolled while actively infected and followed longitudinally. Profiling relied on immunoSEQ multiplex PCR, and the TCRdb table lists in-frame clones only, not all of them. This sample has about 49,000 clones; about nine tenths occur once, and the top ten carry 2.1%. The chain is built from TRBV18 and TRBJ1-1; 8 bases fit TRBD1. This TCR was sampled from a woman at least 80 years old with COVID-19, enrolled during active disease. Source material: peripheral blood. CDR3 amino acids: CASSADRAYAEAFF. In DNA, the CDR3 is TGTGCCAGCTCAGCGGACAGGGCGTACGCTGAAGCTTTCTTT. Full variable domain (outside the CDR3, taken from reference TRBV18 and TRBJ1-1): NAGVMQNPRHLVRRRGQEARLRCSPMKGHSHVYWYRQLPEEGLKFMVYLQKENIIDESGMPKERFSAEFPKEGPSILRIQQVVRGDSAAYFCASSADRAYAEAFFGQGTRLTVV.